This is a list of T cell receptor beta chains from one sample in a study of long-term antiretroviral therapy in people with HIV. The method was immunoSEQ multiplex PCR; TCRdb's version includes in-frame clones alone and lacks a portion of them. The sample consists of under 30,000 clones, about 96% of them appearing once. The sequenced sample was unsorted PBMCs, obtained approximately 6.3 years after starting antiretroviral therapy. The receptor set was obtained from a man aged 30 to 39 with HIV. CDR3s leave out the opening cysteine and the closing phenylalanine or tryptophan. D genes are given only for firm matches.

v_gene,d_gene,j_gene,CDR3aa
TRBV21-1,NA,TRBJ1-2,ASSKNAFRGLSGYT
TRBV9,NA,TRBJ2-2,ASGTSNTGELF
TRBV2,NA,TRBJ2-1,ASSLQASSYNEQF
TRBV6-1,NA,TRBJ2-7,ASSESQGSYEQY
TRBV2,NA,TRBJ2-1,ASRARGSYNEQF
TRBV19,TRBD2,TRBJ2-7,ASSTGLAGGYEQY
TRBV2,NA,TRBJ1-5,ASRGLRGTQPQH
TRBV5-6,NA,TRBJ2-7,ASSRAGAAYEQY
TRBV4-1,TRBD1,TRBJ1-2,ASSQEGQGRGYT
TRBV12-2,NA,TRBJ2-3,ASRSPRTRHTQY
TRBV7-3,NA,TRBJ1-6,ASSLRGANNSPLH
TRBV2,NA,TRBJ1-1,ASKSFGSLNTEAF
TRBV28,NA,TRBJ2-1,ASSLTPPSYNEQF
TRBV6-5,TRBD1,TRBJ2-1,ASSLGGASYNEQF
TRBV18,NA,TRBJ1-6,ASSPSGRGSPLH
TRBV7-6,NA,TRBJ2-5,ASSLSGLLRETQY
TRBV5-6,NA,TRBJ2-5,ASSRTDTAQY
TRBV30,NA,TRBJ1-3,AWSVTAGNTIY
TRBV27,NA,TRBJ2-3,ASGYTSTDTQY
TRBV7-9,NA,TRBJ2-7,ASSLTRSYEQY
TRBV27,NA,TRBJ2-1,ASSFRVDGEQF
TRBV2,NA,TRBJ1-1,ASSGAGANTEAF
TRBV4-1,NA,TRBJ1-1,ASSRGLSTEAF
TRBV2,NA,TRBJ2-7,ASSEALHPRPELEQY
TRBV2,NA,TRBJ1-3,ASSGLLGARNTIY
TRBV5-1,NA,TRBJ2-3,ASSLDGTQY
TRBV5-6,TRBD1,TRBJ2-4,ASSSAGTGGLHQNIQY
TRBV7-9,NA,TRBJ2-5,ASSLVLQETQY
TRBV5-4,NA,TRBJ2-5,ASSLGGILKETQY
TRBV2,NA,TRBJ1-5,ASSGQRDQPQH
TRBV6-1,TRBD1,TRBJ2-3,ASRVPGQLTDTQY
TRBV12-5,NA,TRBJ1-1,ASGLGKGTEAF
TRBV5-1,NA,TRBJ2-5,ASSLGLQGQQETQY
TRBV7-2,TRBD1,TRBJ1-5,ASSSRQGLQPQH
TRBV6-1,NA,TRBJ2-3,ASVAGEGTDTQY
TRBV30,NA,TRBJ1-1,AWSVKGAITEAF